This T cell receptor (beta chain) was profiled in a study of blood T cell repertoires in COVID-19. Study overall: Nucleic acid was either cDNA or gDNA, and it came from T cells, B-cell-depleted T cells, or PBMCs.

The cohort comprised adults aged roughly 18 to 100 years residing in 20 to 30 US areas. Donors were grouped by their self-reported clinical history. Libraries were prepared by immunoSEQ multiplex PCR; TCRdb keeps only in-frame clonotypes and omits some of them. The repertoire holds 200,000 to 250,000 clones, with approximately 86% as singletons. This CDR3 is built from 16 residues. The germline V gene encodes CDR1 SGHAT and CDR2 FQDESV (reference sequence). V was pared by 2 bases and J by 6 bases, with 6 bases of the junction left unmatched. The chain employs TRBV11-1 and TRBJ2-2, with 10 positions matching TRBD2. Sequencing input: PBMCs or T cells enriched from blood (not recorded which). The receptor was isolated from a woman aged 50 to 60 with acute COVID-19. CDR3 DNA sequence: TGTGCCAGCAGCTTACTCGGGCTAGCGGGAGCCGGGGAGCTGTTTTTT. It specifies CASSLLGLAGAGELFF.